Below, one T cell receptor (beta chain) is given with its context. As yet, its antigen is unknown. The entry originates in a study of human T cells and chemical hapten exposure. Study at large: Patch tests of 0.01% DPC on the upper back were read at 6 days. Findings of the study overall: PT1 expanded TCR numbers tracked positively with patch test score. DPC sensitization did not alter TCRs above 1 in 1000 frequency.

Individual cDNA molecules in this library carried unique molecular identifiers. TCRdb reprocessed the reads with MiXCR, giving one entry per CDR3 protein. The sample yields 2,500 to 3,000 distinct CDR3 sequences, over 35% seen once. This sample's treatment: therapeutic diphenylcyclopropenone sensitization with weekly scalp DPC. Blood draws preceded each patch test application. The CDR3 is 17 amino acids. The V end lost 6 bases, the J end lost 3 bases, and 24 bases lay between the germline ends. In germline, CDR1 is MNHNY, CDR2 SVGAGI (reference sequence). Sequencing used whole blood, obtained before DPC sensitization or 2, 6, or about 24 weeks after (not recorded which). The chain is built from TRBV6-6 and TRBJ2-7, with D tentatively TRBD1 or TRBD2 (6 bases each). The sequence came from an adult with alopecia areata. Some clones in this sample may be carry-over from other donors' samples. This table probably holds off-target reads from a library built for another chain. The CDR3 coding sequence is TGTGCCAGCAGCTACCCCCCAAGGGGGAGGCTCCGCTACGAGCAGTACGTC. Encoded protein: CASSYPPRGRLRYEQYV.